The clone carrying this T cell receptor beta chain was counted a few times. Its target is unknown. These data are taken from a study of blood T cells in healthy people across ages. CDR1 and CDR2 from the germline V gene are LGHNT and FRNRAP. After removal of 2 bases from V and 2 bases from J, the junction contained 9 bases not matched to a gene. This CDR3 is 17 amino acids long. Using a J-beta primer mix together with a sample-barcoded 5' primer, a second PCR was run for roughly 7 to 11 cycles. Each CDR3 protein is one row after TCRdb ran MiXCR on the 5' RACE reads. The sample consists of approximately 800,000 distinct CDR3 sequences, about 61% of them appearing once. Donors each provided roughly 9.6 milliliters of peripheral blood. Study-level results: Across samples, TCR beta diversity tracked strongly with naive T cell percentage. There were more naive CD4+ cells and higher diversity in long-lived donors than in aged donors. Older age coincided with a roughly linear decline in TCR beta diversity per million T cells.

The source material was blood. This sequence was found in a man aged 35-49 years in good health. The chain employs TRBV12-5 and TRBJ2-5; TRBD1 matches 9 bases. The CDR3 DNA follows: TGTGCTAGTGGTTTGACCCGCGGGACAGGGTTACAAGAGACCCAGTACTTC. Protein product: CASGLTRGTGLQETQYF.